The source of this TCR beta chain is a study of CD8+ T cells in alopecia areata. Noted treatment: oral pan-JAK inhibitor, 5-10 mg twice daily. The sequencing template was cDNA reverse transcribed from extracted RNA. Some clones are missing from TCRdb's copy, which holds only in-frame ones; the method was immunoSEQ multiplex PCR. The top ten clones hold roughly a sixth of a sample with 95,000 to 100,000 clones, around 60% of them seen once. This CDR3 has 14 residues. Trimming pared 0 bases from V and 11 bases from J, leaving 16 bases between. Germline V lookup: CDR1 MGHRA, CDR2 YSYEKL. The clonotype originates from a human donor with alopecia areata. The chain carries TRBV4-1 and TRBJ1-1; D is possibly TRBD1 (5 bases). The specimen was CD8+ T cells sorted from blood, collected at week 4, from a patient treated with tofacitinib. The CDR3 nucleotides read TGCGCCAGCAGCCAAGAACAGGCTCCTCTGGGGGCTTTCTTT. Translation gives CASSQEQAPLGAFF.